This entry lists 18 T cell receptor beta chains sequenced from one sample in a study of cytomegalovirus exposure and HLA in healthy donors (dated by TCRdb to the late 2010s). Library prep was done by the immunoSEQ multiplex PCR assay. For the multiplex PCR, a mixture combining 60 forward primers for TCR Vbeta segments and 13 reverse primers for TCR Jbeta segments was used. In TCRdb, the immuneACCESS table is reduced to in-frame sequences with V and J assigned. These tables do not hold every clone; where another copy was compared, an unresolved V gene accounts for under half, and the others remain unexplained. This sample gives 80,000 to 100,000 clones in total; 55% to 65% of them show up just once. Around 16% of the sample lies in the top ten. Sample: PBMCs. These TCRs come from a woman aged 40-49 years in good health and CMV-seropositive.

This rearrangement joins TRBV4-2 to TRBJ1-1, with 9 bases matching TRBD1. This CDR3 region has 15 residues. The V segment lost 4 bases and the J segment 0 bases; nucleotides outside the gene matches: 3. Germline CDR1 reads LGHNA; CDR2 reads YNFKEQ. CDR3 loop: CASSPDRGLNTEAFF. DNA for the CDR3: TGTGCCAGCAGCCCGGACAGGGGACTGAACACTGAAGCTTTCTTT.

This chain connects TRBV6-1 to TRBJ2-2, with 7 bases aligning to TRBD2. CDR1 and CDR2 from the germline V gene are MNHNS and SASEGT. Trimming cost V 3 bases and J 4 bases; bases outside gene matches: 8. This CDR3 spans 16 amino acids. DNA for the CDR3: TGTGCCAGCAGTGATCTGAGCGGGGCGGGCACCGGGGAGCTGTTTTTT. It yields the protein CASSDLSGAGTGELFF.

This chain connects TRBV6-1 to TRBJ2-2; 8 bases line up with TRBD1. Looked up from germline, CDR1 is MNHNS and CDR2 is SASEGT. The CDR3 has 15 amino acids. V gave up 8 bases and J gave up 5 bases; unmatched junction bases: 10. The CDR3 sequence is CASGGQAVGTGELFF. The CDR3 DNA reads as TGTGCCAGCGGGGGACAGGCGGTAGGGACCGGGGAGCTGTTTTTT.

V is TRBV7-9 and J is TRBJ2-1; TRBD2 agrees at 7 bases. The V gene end was trimmed by 10 bases and the J gene end by 4 bases; junction bases not matched to a gene: 10. Germline V gene sequence: CDR1 SEHNR, CDR2 FQNEAQ (reference sequence). CDR3 length equals 14 residues. The CDR3 DNA reads as TGTGCCACCACAAGGGCTAGCGGATACAATGAGCAGTTCTTC. Translating gives CATTRASGYNEQFF.

This clone was recorded a few times. This chain joins TRBV11-2 and TRBJ1-2; possibly TRBD1 for D (6 bases). V lost 5 bases and J lost 4, with 17 bases in between. The CDR3 has 15 residues. Germline values: CDR1 SGHAT, CDR2 FQNNGV. The CDR3 reads CASSPDLQGIYGYTF. CDR3 nucleotide sequence: TGTGCCAGCAGCCCCGATCTTCAGGGGATCTATGGCTACACCTTC.

V and J are TRBV19 and TRBJ2-1; the match to TRBD2 covers 7 bases. Unmatched junction bases numbered 9, after V lost 6 bases and J lost 1 base. This CDR3 is built from 16 residues. The V gene's germline CDR1 is LNHDA and CDR2 SQIVND (reference sequence). The CDR3 DNA reads TGTGCCAGTAGGTCTTCTAGCGGCCCTTCCTACAATGAGCAGTTCTTC. This encodes CASRSSSGPSYNEQFF.

This clone was picked up one time. The chain joins TRBV29-1 to TRBJ2-3; 7 bases fit TRBD2. The CDR3 length is 14 residues. Looked up from germline, CDR1 is SQVTM and CDR2 is ANQGSEA. The trim removed 4 bases at V and 4 bases at J, leaving 8 bases unmatched. The CDR3 loop is CSVVGTNPPDTQYF. The CDR3 DNA follows: TGCAGCGTTGTAGGGACTAATCCTCCAGATACGCAGTATTTT.

This clone was seen a handful of times. The CDR3 loop is CASSPWSSGTGNEQFF. The CDR3 bases are TGTGCCAGCTCACCATGGTCTAGCGGGACGGGGAATGAGCAGTTCTTC. J is TRBJ2-1 and V is TRBV18; 9 bases map to TRBD2. The V and J ends lost 2 bases and 7 bases, in that order; junction bases with no gene match: 9. The V gene's germline CDR1 is KGHSH and CDR2 LQKENI. The CDR3 consists of 16 residues.

This chain links TRBV30 with TRBJ1-2; D perhaps matches TRBD1 (5 bases). With 4 bases removed from V and 6 bases from J, the gap between germline ends came to 21 bases. The CDR3 contains 15 residues. Looked up from germline, CDR1 is GTSNPN and CDR2 is SVGIG (reference sequence). Here the CDR3 reads CAWTQDAGLWNGYTF. CDR3 DNA sequence: TGTGCCTGGACTCAGGACGCAGGGTTATGGAATGGCTACACCTTC. The full variable domain, rest sourced from reference TRBV30 and TRBJ1-2, is SQTIHQWPATLVQPVGSPLSLECTVEGTSNPNLYWYRQAAGRGLQLLFYSVGIGQISSEVPQNLSASRPQDRQFILSSKKLLLSDSGFYLCAWTQDAGLWNGYTFGSGTRLTVV.

This clone has a handful of counts. The rearrangement links TRBV15 to TRBJ2-1; tentative D call: TRBD2 (5 bases). The length of the CDR3 is 16 residues. CDR1 and CDR2 from the germline V gene are LNHNV and YYDKDF (reference sequence). Trimming removed 1 base at V and 2 bases at J, with 12 bases between. CDR3 residues: CATSRGSSFTYNEQFF. CDR3 nucleotide sequence: TGTGCCACCAGCAGAGGATCTAGCTTTACCTACAATGAGCAGTTCTTC.

The chain is built from TRBV9 and TRBJ1-1; perhaps TRBD1 as D (5 bases). Germline values: CDR1 SGDLS, CDR2 YYNGEE. V was shortened by 0 bases and J by 4 bases, with 16 bases between the two germline ends. This CDR3 spans 16 amino acids. CDR3 region: CASSVGWNPGPTEAFF. DNA for the CDR3: TGTGCCAGCAGCGTAGGGTGGAATCCAGGGCCCACTGAAGCTTTCTTT.

This clone was counted once. Additional DNA sequences in this sample encode the identical CDR3. V gene TRBV9 combines with J gene TRBJ1-3; tentative D call: TRBD1 (6 bases). V lost 4 bases and J 4 bases, leaving 12 bases between the germline ends. Germline lookup yields CDR1 SGDLS and CDR2 YYNGEE. CDR3 size: 14 residues. For the CDR3, the DNA is TGTGCCAGCAGCCCAGGGACAACAGGAAACACCATATATTTT. Translating it yields CASSPGTTGNTIYF.

This clone came up a few times. The V gene is TRBV11-3, the J gene TRBJ2-2; D is perhaps TRBD1 (5 bases). With 8 bases removed from V and 4 bases from J, the gap between germline ends came to 20 bases. The CDR3 runs to 16 residues. CDR1 and CDR2 from the germline V gene are SGHNT and YENEEA. As DNA, the CDR3 is TGTGCCAGCGTTTGGGGCGGCGGATTAACCACCGGGGAGCTGTTTTTT. Residues: CASVWGGGLTTGELFF.

The chain carries TRBV27 and TRBJ1-3; D is undetermined. This CDR3 is 15 amino acids long. The V end lost 6 bases, the J end lost 1 base, and 13 bases lay between the germline ends. The germline gives CDR1 MNHEY, CDR2 SMNVEV (reference sequence). CDR3 DNA: TGTGCCAGCAGACCGGGCGGGGTTTCTGGAAACACCATATATTTT. Its protein product is CASRPGGVSGNTIYF.

The V call is TRBV25-1, the J call TRBJ2-3, with D maybe TRBD1 (5 bases). Looked up from germline, CDR1 is MGHDK and CDR2 is SYGVNS. The V end was cut by 3 bases, the J end by 2 bases, with 12 bases between. The length of the CDR3 is 15 residues. CDR3 in amino acids: CASSEGRVFTDTQYF. The CDR3 DNA is TGTGCCAGCAGTGAGGGCAGGGTATTCACAGATACGCAGTATTTT.

For the CDR3, the DNA is TGTGCCAGCAGTTCGTGGACAAGGGCCTCCTACGAGCAGTACTTC. This codes for CASSSWTRASYEQYF. This chain joins TRBV27 and TRBJ2-7; D may be TRBD1 (5 bases). The V gene's germline CDR1 is MNHEY and CDR2 SMNVEV (reference sequence). The CDR3 extends over 15 amino acids. Trimming took off 4 bases at V and 0 bases at J, with 13 bases between the two ends.

The chain couples TRBV19 to TRBJ2-1, with TRBD2 matching over 12 bases. Germline V gives CDR1 LNHDA, CDR2 SQIVND (reference sequence). This CDR3 has 13 amino acids. Losses at the gene ends were 7 bases for V and 8 bases for J; bases not matched to a gene: 3. CDR3 bases: TGTGCCAGTAAGACTAGCGGGAGTGATGAGCAGTTCTTC. Its protein product is CASKTSGSDEQFF.

The chain combines TRBV6-6 with TRBJ1-5; 9 bases fit TRBD1. V lost 2 bases and J lost 5; bases outside the gene matches: 4. CDR3 length: 15 residues. CDR1 and CDR2 from the germline V gene are MNHNY and SVGAGI (reference sequence). The CDR3 is CASSYRTGDDQPQHF. DNA for the CDR3: TGTGCCAGCAGTTACAGGACAGGGGACGATCAGCCCCAGCATTTT.